This TCR beta chain was identified in a study of blood T cell repertoires in COVID-19. On the study more broadly: Specimens from acute and convalescent COVID-19 originated in the United States, Italy and Spain. Sources were T cells, B-cell-depleted T cells, or PBMCs; the material itself was cDNA or gDNA.

Original data processing: Researchers report that nucleated cell counts were estimated from reference gene primer amplification. Libraries were prepared by immunoSEQ multiplex PCR; TCRdb keeps only in-frame clonotypes and omits some of them. From that table come the V and J calls and clone size; the DNA was used to work out D and trimming. The table records roughly 130,000 clones, 90% of them present only once. Followed longitudinally, the Seattle patients had been enrolled during active infection. The CDR3 contains 12 residues. Germline CDR1 and CDR2: LGHDT and YNNKEL (reference sequence). Trimming shortened V by 4 bases and J by 6 bases, and 8 bases separated the two germline ends. This clone was recorded a few times.

The receptor's source is a man between 60 and 75 years old with COVID-19, enrolled during active disease. V and J are TRBV3-1 (or the pseudogene TRBV3-2) and TRBJ2-3; D gene ambiguous. The sample taken for sequencing was peripheral blood. The CDR3 region has the DNA TGTGCCAGCAGCCCAGGCTGGGATACGCAGTATTTT. It translates to CASSPGWDTQYF.